Below, one T cell receptor beta chain is given with its context. Generated by immunoSEQ multiplex PCR, the TCRdb table keeps only in-frame clones and is missing some. The sample carries approximately 270,000 clones, about nine tenths recorded once. Germline loops: CDR1 SGHRS, CDR2 YFSETQ. V lost 0 bases to trimming and J lost 9 bases, with 19 bases between them. CDR3 size: 17 residues. The sample is drawn from a study of blood T cell repertoires in COVID-19. Study summary: COVID-19 samples, acute and convalescent, were from the United States, Italy and Spain.

Sequenced sample: peripheral blood. The sequence was obtained from a woman between 25 and 40 years old with COVID-19, enrolled during active disease. The chain recombines TRBV5-1 with TRBJ1-6; the D is unclear. CDR3 protein: CASSLGVAVYGGSPLHF. CDR3 bases: TGCGCCAGCAGCTTGGGGGTGGCGGTCTACGGAGGTTCACCCCTCCACTTT.